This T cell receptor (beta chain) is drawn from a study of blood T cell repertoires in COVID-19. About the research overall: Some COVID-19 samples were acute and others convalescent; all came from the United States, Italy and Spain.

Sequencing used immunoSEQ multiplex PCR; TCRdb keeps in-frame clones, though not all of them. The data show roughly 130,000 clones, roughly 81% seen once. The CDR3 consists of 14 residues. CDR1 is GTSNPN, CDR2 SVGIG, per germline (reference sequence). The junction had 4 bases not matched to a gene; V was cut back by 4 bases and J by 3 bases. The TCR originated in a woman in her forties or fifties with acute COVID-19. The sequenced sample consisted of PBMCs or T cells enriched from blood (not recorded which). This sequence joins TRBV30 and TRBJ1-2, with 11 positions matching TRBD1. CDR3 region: CAWTRTGGHYGYTF. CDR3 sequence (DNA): TGTGCCTGGACCCGGACAGGGGGCCACTATGGCTACACCTTC.